This T cell receptor (beta chain) derives from a study of T cell clonality in common variable immunodeficiency. Broader study findings: CVID subjects showed higher TCRbeta clonality than healthy controls. CVID subjects shared fewer TCRbeta clones than healthy controls did.

V shed 4 bases and J 5 bases; nucleotides not matched to a gene: 7. The germline V gene encodes CDR1 DFQATT and CDR2 SNEGSKA (reference sequence). The CDR3 sequence is 14 residues long. TCRdb's copy holds only in-frame clones and misses some; the assay was immunoSEQ multiplex PCR. The sample shows roughly 40,000 clones, none of them appearing just once. Caucasian heritage predominated among both patients and controls. This clone was observed many times. Its target is unknown. Read coverage stops 3 residues before the CDR3 terminus; the germline J gene supplies the remainder. This clonotype was sampled from a person aged 18 to 69 in good health. Sequencing was done on a sample of peripheral blood mononuclear cells. This chain uses TRBV20-1 with TRBJ2-5; 10 bases match TRBD2. The sequenced CDR3 bases are TGCAGTGCTACGGAGCGGGGGGGGCGGGAGACC. Its translation is CSATERGGRET. The whole CDR3 reads CSATERGGRETQYF.